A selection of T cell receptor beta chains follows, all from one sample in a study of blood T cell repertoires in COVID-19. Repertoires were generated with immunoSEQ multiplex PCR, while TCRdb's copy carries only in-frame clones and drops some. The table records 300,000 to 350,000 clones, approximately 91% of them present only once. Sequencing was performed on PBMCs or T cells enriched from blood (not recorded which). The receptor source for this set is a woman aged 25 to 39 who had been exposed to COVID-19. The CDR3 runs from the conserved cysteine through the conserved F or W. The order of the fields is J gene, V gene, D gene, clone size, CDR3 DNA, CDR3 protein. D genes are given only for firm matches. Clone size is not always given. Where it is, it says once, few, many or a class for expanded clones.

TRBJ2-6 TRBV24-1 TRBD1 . TGTGCCACCAGTGATTCACCGGGACAGGGCTCACCCCCTGGGGCCAACGTCCTGACTTTC CATSDSPGQGSPPGANVLTF
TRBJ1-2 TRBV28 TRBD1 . TGTGCCAGCAGTTCAGGGGGCGGGGGCGACTATGGCTACACCTTC CASSSGGGGDYGYTF
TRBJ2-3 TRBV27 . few TGTGCCAGCAGTTTACTTGTCGGGAGCGTCACAGATACGCAGTATTTT CASSLLVGSVTDTQYF
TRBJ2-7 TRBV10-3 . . TGTGCCATCAGTGAACTTCACGAGCAGTACTTC CAISELHEQYF
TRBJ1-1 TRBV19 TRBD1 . TGTGCCAGTAGTATCGACAGGGGCACTGAAGTTTTCTTT CASSIDRGTEVFF
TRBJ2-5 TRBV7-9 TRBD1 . TGTGCCAGCAGCGACGGGAAACAGGGGAGCCAAGAGACCCAGTACTTC CASSDGKQGSQETQYF
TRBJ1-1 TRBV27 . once TGTGCCAGCAGTTTATCGATAGGCCCGGGATGGGACACTGAAGCTTTCTTT CASSLSIGPGWDTEAFF
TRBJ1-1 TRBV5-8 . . TGTGCCAGCAGCCCAAACAGTGACACTGAAGCTTTCTTT CASSPNSDTEAFF
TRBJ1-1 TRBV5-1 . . TGCGCCAGCAGCTTAGAAGACAGACTCACTGAAGCTTTCTTT CASSLEDRLTEAFF
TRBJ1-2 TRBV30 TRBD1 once TGTGCCTGGAGTGTTCTAGGGGGCTGGGGCTACACCTTC CAWSVLGGWGYTF
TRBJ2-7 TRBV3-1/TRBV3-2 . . TGTGCCAGCAGCCCATACAGGGTTGGCGAGCAGTACTTC CASSPYRVGEQYF
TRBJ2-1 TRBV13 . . TGTGCCAGCAGCTTCCGGGGCTACAATGAGCAGTTCTTC CASSFRGYNEQFF
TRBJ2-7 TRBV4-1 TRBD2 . TGCGCCAGCAGCCAAGAGGGGTCTCCGGGGGGTTACGAGCAGTACTTC CASSQEGSPGGYEQYF
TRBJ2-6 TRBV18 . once TGTGCCAGCTCACCCCAGAGGTCTGGGGCCAACGTCCTGACTTTC CASSPQRSGANVLTF
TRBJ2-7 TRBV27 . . TGTGCCAGCAGTGGGGCGTCGAGCTACGAGCAGTACTTC CASSGASSYEQYF
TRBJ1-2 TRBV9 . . TGTGCCAGCAGCGTAGGGAACGACAGGCCCTCCTATGGCTACACCTTC CASSVGNDRPSYGYTF
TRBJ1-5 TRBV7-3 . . TGTGCCAGCAGCTTAATGGGGGCGCCCAATCAGCCCCAGCATTTT CASSLMGAPNQPQHF
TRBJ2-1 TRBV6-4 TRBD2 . TGTGCCAGCAGTGACGGGGGAGGGGCTAGGGAGCAGTTCTTC CASSDGGGAREQFF
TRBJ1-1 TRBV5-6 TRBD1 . TGTGCCAGCAGCCCAGGGACAGTTACTGAAGCTTTCTTT CASSPGTVTEAFF
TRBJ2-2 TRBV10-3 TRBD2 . TGTGCCATCAGTGAGTCAGATAGTAGCGGGACCCCCACCGGGGAGCTGTTTTTT CAISESDSSGTPTGELFF
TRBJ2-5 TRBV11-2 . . TGTGCCAGCAGCCAGGGACTTCAAGAGACCCAGTACTTC CASSQGLQETQYF
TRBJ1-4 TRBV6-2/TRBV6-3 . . TGTGCCAGCAGTTACGAGGCTGGTGAAAAACTGTTTTTT CASSYEAGEKLFF
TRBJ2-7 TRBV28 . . TGTGCCACCACTGGCGGCGGATTCTACGAGCAGTACTTC CATTGGGFYEQYF
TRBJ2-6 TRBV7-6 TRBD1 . TGTGCCAGCAGCCGTACCGCCGGGACAGGGAGCTCTGGGGCCAACGTCCTGACTTTC CASSRTAGTGSSGANVLTF
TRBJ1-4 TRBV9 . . TGTGCCAGCAGCGTAGGCCATAGAGGGGAAAAACTGTTTTTT CASSVGHRGEKLFF
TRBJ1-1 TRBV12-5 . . TGTGCTAGTGGTTTGGTAATTTCGGGGGCTTTCTTT CASGLVISGAFF
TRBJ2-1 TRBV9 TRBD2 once TGTGCCAGCAGCCCCGGAGGGCTAGCGGGATACAATGAGCAGTTCTTC CASSPGGLAGYNEQFF
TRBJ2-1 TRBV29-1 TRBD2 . TGCAGCGTTGAAGGGACTAGCGCATACAATGAGCAGTTCTTC CSVEGTSAYNEQFF
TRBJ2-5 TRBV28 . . TGTGCCAGCAGTTCCGGTAGCGAGACCCAGTACTTC CASSSGSETQYF
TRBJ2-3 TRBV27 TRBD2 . TGTGCCAGCAGTACCGGGACTAGCGACACAGATACGCAGTATTTT CASSTGTSDTDTQYF
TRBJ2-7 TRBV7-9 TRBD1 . TGTGCCAGCAGCTTAGGGGACAGGCCGCACGAGCAGTACTTC CASSLGDRPHEQYF
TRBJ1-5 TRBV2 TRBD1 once TGTGCCAGCAGCGGGACAGGGGGCTTTGGCAATCAGCCCCAGCATTTT CASSGTGGFGNQPQHF
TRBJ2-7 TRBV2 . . TGTGCCAGCATACGGGTTAGCGGATCCTACGAGCAGTACTTC CASIRVSGSYEQYF
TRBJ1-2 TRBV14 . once TGTGCCAGCAGCCAAGGGTCCAGGGTTTATGGCTACACCTTC CASSQGSRVYGYTF
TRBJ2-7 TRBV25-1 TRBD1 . TGTGCCAGCAGTGAATCAGGGGGACCCTCCTACGAGCAGTACTTC CASSESGGPSYEQYF
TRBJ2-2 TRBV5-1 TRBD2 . TGCGCCAGCAGTCCCCAGACTAGCGGAGCCGGGGAGCTGTTTTTT CASSPQTSGAGELFF
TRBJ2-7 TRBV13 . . TGTGCCAGCAGGCCAAGGGCAGGGGACGAGCAGTACTTC CASRPRAGDEQYF
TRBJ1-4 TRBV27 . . TGTGCCAGCAGTTCAAACAGAGCCGGGGATGAAAAACTGTTTTTT CASSSNRAGDEKLFF
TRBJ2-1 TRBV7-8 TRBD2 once TGTGCCAGCAGCTTAGAGGGAGGGCCTGACGATGAGCAGTTCTTC CASSLEGGPDDEQFF
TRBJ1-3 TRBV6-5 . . TGTGCCAGCACCTTGGGGGGATCTGGAAACACCATATATTTT CASTLGGSGNTIYF
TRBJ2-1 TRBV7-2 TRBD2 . TGTGCCAGCAGCTTAACGCCTAGCGGGCCTGGTTACAATGAGCAGTTCTTC CASSLTPSGPGYNEQFF
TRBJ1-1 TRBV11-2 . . TGTGCCAGCAGCTTAGGGAGGGGAAGTACGAACACTGAAGCTTTCTTT CASSLGRGSTNTEAFF